What follows are 28 T cell receptor beta chains derived from one specimen sequenced in a study of OX40 agonist ivuxolimab in advanced cancers. Produced via immunoSEQ multiplex PCR; TCRdb's table is partial and in-frame only. The data show some 50,000 clones, almost 90% seen once. Sample: CD4+ or CD8+ T cells sorted from blood, taken in a trial of the OX40 agonist ivuxolimab. All receptors come from an adult with an advanced solid tumor such as melanoma, head and neck, liver or kidney cancer.

This clone was detected a few times. Here the CDR3 DNA reads TGTGCCAGCAGCTTAAAGTTCGCGGGAGAGACCCAGTACTTC. Protein: CASSLKFAGETQYF. This chain links TRBV7-3 with TRBJ2-5, with D perhaps matching TRBD2 (5 bases). Germline CDR1 SGHTA, CDR2 FQGTGA. The CDR3 has 14 amino acids. V was cut by 1 base and J by 4 bases, with 10 bases left in between.

The V gene is TRBV18, the J gene TRBJ2-5; 12 positions match TRBD2. The V gene end was trimmed by 6 bases and the J gene end by 4 bases; junction bases not matched to a gene: 6. There are 15 residues in the CDR3. CDR1 KGHSH and CDR2 LQKENI come from the germline V gene. CDR3 bases: TGTGCCAGCTCCGATGGACTAGCGGGGAGAGAGACCCAGTACTTC. Translating gives CASSDGLAGRETQYF.

The sample holds one count of this clone. The rearrangement joins TRBV5-1 to TRBJ1-4; TRBD1 might be the D (6 bases). V was shortened by 0 bases and J by 5 bases, with 14 bases between the two germline ends. The CDR3 is 16 residues long. In germline, CDR1 is SGHRS, CDR2 YFSETQ. The CDR3 protein is CASSLGQARFNEKLFF. CDR3 nucleotides: TGCGCCAGCAGCTTGGGACAGGCTCGGTTCAATGAAAAACTGTTTTTT.

The chain couples TRBV6-5 to TRBJ1-1; D unclear. This CDR3 spans 16 amino acids. The germline V gene encodes CDR1 MNHEY and CDR2 SVGAGI. Deletions cut 2 bases from V and 0 bases from J, with 13 bases between. CDR3 sequence (DNA): TGTGCCAGCAGTTACGCCGGGTCGGTGATGAACACTGAAGCTTTCTTT. It encodes CASSYAGSVMNTEAFF.

This clone was seen only once. The J gene is TRBJ2-1, the V gene TRBV6-6, with 7 bases aligning to TRBD2. Germline CDR1 reads MNHNY; CDR2 reads SVGAGI (reference sequence). This CDR3 has 14 amino acids. V gave up 6 bases and J gave up 4 bases; unmatched junction bases: 6. Here the CDR3 reads CASRGGGLYNEQFF. CDR3 nucleotides: TGTGCCAGCAGGGGGGGAGGGTTATACAATGAGCAGTTCTTC.

The V gene is TRBV19, the J gene TRBJ1-3, with 7 bases that match TRBD1. The CDR3 is made up of 16 amino acids. V was pared by 9 bases and J by 1 base, with 12 bases of the junction left unmatched. Germline V gene lookup returns CDR1 LNHDA and CDR2 SQIVND (reference sequence). CDR3 in DNA: TGTGCCAGCAGAAATCCCAGGGGGAGATCTGGAAACACCATATATTTT. Its translation is CASRNPRGRSGNTIYF.

The V gene is TRBV27, the J gene TRBJ2-1; no definite D call. CDR1 and CDR2 from the germline V gene are MNHEY and SMNVEV (reference sequence). Trimming cost V 3 bases and J 0 bases, with 9 bases left between them. The CDR3 spans 15 residues. CDR3: CASSLFYSSYNEQFF. Written as DNA, the CDR3 is TGTGCCAGCAGTTTGTTCTACAGCTCCTACAATGAGCAGTTCTTC.

The CDR3 loop reads CASSRPTESLRSNQPQHF. In DNA, the CDR3 is TGTGCCAGCAGTCGCCCGACAGAGAGCTTAAGAAGCAATCAGCCCCAGCATTTT. The chain links TRBV2 to TRBJ1-5; D might be TRBD1 (5 bases). CDR3 size: 18 residues. Germline CDR1 and CDR2: SNHLY and FYNNEI. Trimming took 5 bases from V and 1 from J, leaving 21 bases between them.

This chain connects TRBV5-1 to TRBJ1-2, with 8 nucleotides matching TRBD1. J lost 4 bases, V lost 4 bases, and 9 bases had no gene match. The length of the CDR3 is 15 residues. Germline values: CDR1 SGHRS, CDR2 YFSETQ. CDR3 sequence: CASSHIQGEGYGYTF. DNA of the CDR3: TGCGCCAGCAGCCATATACAGGGGGAAGGCTATGGCTACACCTTC.

This clone is medium-sized within its sample. The V gene is TRBV19, the J gene TRBJ1-2, with D unresolved. V was pared by 3 bases and J by 8 bases, with 16 bases between. Germline V lookup: CDR1 LNHDA, CDR2 SQIVND (reference sequence). The CDR3 is made up of 14 amino acids. In nucleotides, the CDR3 is TGTGCCAGTAGTATCCGGGGAAGTCACGTCGGCTACACCTTC. Translation gives CASSIRGSHVGYTF.

This sequence joins TRBV7-2 and TRBJ2-1; D is possibly TRBD2 (6 bases). Germline CDR1 and CDR2: SGHTA and FQGNSA. This CDR3 contains 15 residues. The V end lost 2 bases, the J end lost 9 bases, and 17 bases lay between the germline ends. The CDR3 loop reads CASSLSGAGRGEQFF. DNA of the CDR3: TGTGCCAGCAGCTTAAGTGGTGCGGGAAGAGGTGAGCAGTTCTTC.

The J gene is TRBJ1-1, the V gene TRBV4-1; D is undetermined. The V end was cut by 1 base, the J end by 1 base, with 10 bases between. The CDR3 totals 15 residues. Germline CDR1 and CDR2: MGHRA and YSYEKL. Here the CDR3 DNA reads TGCGCCAGCAGCCAAGGGACCCGAGGGAACACTGAAGCTTTCTTT. Amino acid sequence: CASSQGTRGNTEAFF.

The chain combines TRBV6-6 with TRBJ2-7; TRBD1 is a possible D gene (8 bases). The ends were cut back, 0 bases at V and 6 bases at J, with 12 bases in the middle. In germline, CDR1 is MNHNY, CDR2 SVGAGI (reference sequence). CDR3 length equals 14 residues. CDR3 DNA sequence: TGTGCCAGCAGTTACTCCACAGGGGGGGGCGAGCAGTACTTC. Its protein product is CASSYSTGGGEQYF.

The count of this clone is one. The chain joins TRBV4-2 to TRBJ2-1, with 7 bases lining up with TRBD1. Germline loops: CDR1 LGHNA, CDR2 YNFKEQ. The CDR3 spans 16 residues. V dropped 0 bases and J dropped 3; count of bases not matched to a gene: 5. The CDR3 DNA reads as TGTGCCAGCAGCCAAGATCAGGGGGTCAACTACAATGAGCAGTTCTTC. Its translation is CASSQDQGVNYNEQFF.

The chain couples TRBV5-1 to TRBJ2-5, with 9 positions matching TRBD1. V lost 4 bases, J lost 4 bases, and 8 bases stayed unmatched. CDR3 length equals 15 residues. Germline-derived CDR1 and CDR2 are SGHRS and YFSETQ. CDR3 sequence reads: CASSGGTGRGETQYF. CDR3 nucleotide sequence: TGCGCCAGCAGCGGAGGGACAGGGAGAGGAGAGACCCAGTACTTC.

This clone was detected a few times. The J gene is TRBJ2-2, the V gene TRBV29-1; TRBD2 might be the D (6 bases). V was trimmed by 4 bases and J by 7 bases, leaving 16 bases between them. This CDR3 comprises 14 residues. CDR1 and CDR2 from the germline V gene are SQVTM and ANQGSEA. The CDR3 DNA sequence: TGCAGCGTTGGGGGTGGAGGGACGGGCGGGGAGCTGTTTTTT. Translated: CSVGGGGTGGELFF.

The chain is built from TRBV5-5 and TRBJ1-2, with TRBD1 matching over 9 bases. CDR1 is SGHKS, CDR2 YYEKEE, per germline (reference sequence). V shed 3 bases, J shed 14 bases, and the junction held 11 bases outside the gene matches. The CDR3 has 13 residues. CDR3 DNA: TGTGCCAGCAGCTGGCCAACACAGGGGGCCCCGACCTTC. This translates into CASSWPTQGAPTF.

This chain connects TRBV9 to TRBJ2-5; the match to TRBD2 covers 15 bases. CDR3 length: 17 residues. The junction had 7 bases not matched to a gene; V was cut back by 3 bases and J by 4 bases. Looked up from germline, CDR1 is SGDLS and CDR2 is YYNGEE. Here the CDR3 DNA reads TGTGCCAGCAGCGCAGGGACTAGCGGGGGGTTGGTAGAGACCCAGTACTTC. The encoded protein is CASSAGTSGGLVETQYF.

The V and J genes are TRBV19 and TRBJ1-1; no clear D gene. V was cut by 5 bases and J by 3 bases, with 16 bases left in between. The CDR3 spans 15 residues. The V gene's germline CDR1 is LNHDA and CDR2 SQIVND (reference sequence). CDR3 nucleotides: TGTGCCAGTAGTGACCCCAGATATGAACACACTGAAGCTTTCTTT. Its protein product is CASSDPRYEHTEAFF. Variable domain in full (rest from reference TRBV19 and TRBJ1-1): DGGITQSPKYLFRKEGQNVTLSCEQNLNHDAMYWYRQDPGQGLRLIYYSQIVNDFQKGDIAEGYSVSREKKESFPLTVTSAQKNPTAFYLCASSDPRYEHTEAFFGQGTRLTVV.

This clone was seen once. The chain recombines TRBV7-2 with TRBJ2-1, with D tentatively TRBD2 (8 bases). Germline V lookup: CDR1 SGHTA, CDR2 FQGNSA. V was clipped by 7 bases and J by 7 bases, with 20 bases between them. The CDR3 totals 15 residues. Here the CDR3 DNA reads TGTGCCAGCACCCGTCGGGAGGGGGCTCTGAATGAGCAGTTCTTC. It yields the protein CASTRREGALNEQFF.

A remark on this clone: Other DNA sequences within the sample encode an identical CDR3. This chain connects TRBV10-3 to TRBJ1-1, with a tentative D call TRBD1 (5 bases). This CDR3 is built from 13 residues. Germline CDR1 reads ENHRY; CDR2 reads SYGVKD. V lost 0 bases, J lost 5 bases, and 7 bases lay in between. The CDR3 loop is CAISESGGTEAFF. CDR3 sequence (DNA): TGTGCCATCAGTGAGTCCGGGGGTACTGAAGCTTTCTTT.

The V gene is TRBV11-3, the J gene TRBJ2-1, with D perhaps matching TRBD2 (5 bases). Between the trimmed V and J ends, which lost 7 bases and 9 bases, there was a span of 25 bases. The CDR3 is 16 residues long. CDR1 and CDR2 (germline): SGHNT, YENEEA. The CDR3 DNA sequence: TGTGCCAGCACCCCCGTCGGACTCGGAAGGGTGGGTGAGCAGTTCTTC. This sequence encodes CASTPVGLGRVGEQFF.

This chain joins TRBV29-1 and TRBJ2-1, with 10 positions matching TRBD2. Germline V gene lookup returns CDR1 SQVTM and CDR2 ANQGSEA. The CDR3 is 15 amino acids. V lost 6 bases to trimming and J lost 4 bases; unmatched junction nucleotides: 9. The DNA of the CDR3 is TGCAGCGTAAGGAGCGGGGGGGCCACTTACAATGAGCAGTTCTTC. Protein: CSVRSGGATYNEQFF.

The V gene is TRBV28, the J gene TRBJ1-3; maybe TRBD1 (6 bases). CDR1 is MDHEN and CDR2 is SYDVKM in the germline V gene. Trimming pared 2 bases from V and 3 bases from J, leaving 11 bases between. This CDR3 has 15 amino acids. The CDR3 bases are TGTGCCAGCAGTTTAGCACAGGGAGGTGGAAACACCATATATTTT. Amino acids: CASSLAQGGGNTIYF.

A few counts support this clone. The V call is TRBV11-3, the J call TRBJ2-2, with D uncertain. The CDR3 extends over 14 amino acids. Trimming stripped 1 base from V and 2 bases from J, with 5 bases between. In germline, CDR1 is SGHNT, CDR2 YENEEA. This CDR3 reads CASSLARNTGELFF. In nucleotides, the CDR3 is TGTGCCAGCAGCTTAGCCAGAAACACCGGGGAGCTGTTTTTT.

The V gene is TRBV28, the J gene TRBJ2-3; D is uncertain. V lost 2 bases to trimming and J lost 0 bases, with 6 bases between them. The germline V gene encodes CDR1 MDHEN and CDR2 SYDVKM. The CDR3 totals 14 residues. The chain's CDR3 is CASSLELSTDTQYF. CDR3 DNA: TGTGCCAGCAGTTTAGAGTTAAGCACAGATACGCAGTATTTT.

CDR3 nucleotides: TGTGCCAGCAGCTTGGATTTGGACCGCTTCTACTCACCCCTCCACTTT. The encoded protein is CASSLDLDRFYSPLHF. The chain couples TRBV5-5 to TRBJ1-6; D not certain. Germline loops: CDR1 SGHKS, CDR2 YYEKEE (reference sequence). Deletions cut 0 bases from V and 10 bases from J, with 17 bases between. The CDR3 consists of 16 residues.

The gene calls are TRBV5-4 and TRBJ1-1, with 9 bases that match TRBD1. The CDR3 contains 17 residues. V was clipped by 4 bases and J by 0 bases; unmatched bases: 10. Germline V CDR1 and CDR2: SGHNT, YYREEE (reference sequence). The CDR3 is CASSLDRGGAMNTEAFF. CDR3 bases: TGTGCCAGCAGCCTGGACAGGGGTGGGGCGATGAACACTGAAGCTTTCTTT. The full variable domain, its missing parts supplied by reference TRBV5-4 and TRBJ1-1, is ETGVTQSPTHLIKTRGQQVTLRCSSQSGHNTVSWYQQALGQGPQFIFQYYREEENGRGNFPPRFSGLQFPNYSSELNVNALELDDSALYLCASSLDRGGAMNTEAFFGQGTRLTVV.